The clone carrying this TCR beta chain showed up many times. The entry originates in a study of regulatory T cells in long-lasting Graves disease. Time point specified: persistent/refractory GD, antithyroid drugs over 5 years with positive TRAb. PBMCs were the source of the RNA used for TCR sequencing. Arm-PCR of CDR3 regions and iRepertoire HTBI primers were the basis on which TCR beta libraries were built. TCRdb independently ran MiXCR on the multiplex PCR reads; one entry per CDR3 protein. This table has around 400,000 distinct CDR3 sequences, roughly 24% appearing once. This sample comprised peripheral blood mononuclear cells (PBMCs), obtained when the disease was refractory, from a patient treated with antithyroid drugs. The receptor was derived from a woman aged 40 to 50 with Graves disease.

In nucleotides, the CDR3 is TGTGCCAGCAGTACGGGGACAGGGGGCAGTTTAGGTCAGCCCCAGCATTTT. Its translation is CASSTGTGGSLGQPQHF. The chain uses TRBV12-3 or TRBV12-4 and TRBJ1-5; 12 nucleotides match TRBD1. This CDR3 contains 17 residues. The V segment lost 5 bases and the J segment 6 bases; nucleotides outside the gene matches: 11.